This T cell receptor beta chain was profiled in a study of blood T cell repertoires in COVID-19. Background on the study: Italy, Spain and the United States were the sources of the convalescent and acute COVID-19 samples. Sources were T cells, B-cell-depleted T cells, or PBMCs; the material itself was cDNA or gDNA.

In the original processing: By means of reference gene primer amplification, nucleated cell counts were estimated. Libraries were prepared by immunoSEQ multiplex PCR; TCRdb keeps only in-frame clonotypes and omits some of them. V, J and clone size derive from that table, while D and trimming were established from the DNA sequence. The top ten clones hold nearly 5% of a sample with roughly 49,000 clones, roughly 89% of them seen once. The CDR3 is 17 amino acids. Germline values: CDR1 LNHDA, CDR2 SQIVND (reference sequence). The trim removed 3 bases at V and 7 bases at J, leaving 14 bases unmatched. This sequence originates from a man aged 60-69 years with active COVID-19. Sequencing was carried out using peripheral blood. The rearrangement links TRBV19 to TRBJ2-2; 7 nucleotides match TRBD1. The CDR3 nucleotides read TGTGCCAGTAGTATGGGGGTAAGGGGGCGACGGGACGGGGAGCTGTTTTTT. Protein product: CASSMGVRGRRDGELFF.